Listed below are T cell receptor beta chains from one sample, sequenced in a study of cytomegalovirus exposure and HLA in healthy donors. Produced via immunoSEQ multiplex PCR; TCRdb's table is partial and in-frame only. The table for this sample gives approximately 100,000 clones. The specimen sequenced was PBMCs. The origin of the receptors is a man aged 50 or older in good health and CMV-seronegative. Both conserved end residues are part of each CDR3. The D gene is left open where the match is weak.

J | V | D | DNA | CDR3
TRBJ2-5 | TRBV5-1 | . | TGCGCCAGCAGCACCCTACAAGAGACCCAGTACTTC | CASSTLQETQYF
TRBJ2-1 | TRBV7-2 | TRBD1 | TGTGCCAGCAGCTCAACGGGACAGGGCTACAATGAGCAGTTCTTC | CASSSTGQGYNEQFF
TRBJ1-6 | TRBV4-3 | . | TGCGCCAGCAGCCAAACAACGGGTTCACCCCTCCACTTT | CASSQTTGSPLHF
TRBJ2-2 | TRBV7-2 | . | TGTGCCAGCAGCGTAGATTCGACAGTGTCCGGGGAGCTGTTTTTT | CASSVDSTVSGELFF
TRBJ2-7 | TRBV2 | TRBD1 | TGTGCCAGCAGTGAAACCGGGACAGGTGGGCCTTACGAGCAGTACTTC | CASSETGTGGPYEQYF
TRBJ2-5 | TRBV25-1 | . | TGTGCCAGCAGTCCTCGGGGGAGCCAGCCGGGGACCCAGTACTTC | CASSPRGSQPGTQYF
TRBJ1-2 | TRBV18 | . | TGTGCCAGCTCACCCCTCCCGAATGGCGGGAACTATGGCTACACCTTC | CASSPLPNGGNYGYTF
TRBJ1-2 | TRBV5-6 | . | TGTGCCAGCAGCTTGGACAGGCGCTATGGCTACACCTTC | CASSLDRRYGYTF
TRBJ2-5 | TRBV7-9 | . | TGTGCCAGCAGCGTCGGGACTGCTTGGGGAGAGACCCAGTACTTC | CASSVGTAWGETQYF
TRBJ2-6 | TRBV19 | . | TGTGCCAGTAGTATAAGAAACAGTTACTCTGGGGCCAACGTCCTGACTTTC | CASSIRNSYSGANVLTF
TRBJ2-2 | TRBV18 | TRBD1 | TGTGCCAGCTCACCACAGGGACAGGGGAACACCGGGGAGCTGTTTTTT | CASSPQGQGNTGELFF
TRBJ2-1 | TRBV11-3 | TRBD2 | TGTGCCAGCAGCTCGAGGACTAGCGGACTCAACAATGAGCAGTTCTTC | CASSSRTSGLNNEQFF
TRBJ1-1 | TRBV16 | . | TGTGCCAGCAGCCACACCATAATTGGGACAACTGAAGCTTTCTTT | CASSHTIIGTTEAFF
TRBJ1-3 | TRBV5-1 | . | TGCGCCAGCAGCTTGGCCCAGGACAGCACAGGAAACACCATATATTTT | CASSLAQDSTGNTIYF
TRBJ1-1 | TRBV18 | . | TGTGCCAGCTCCCCGGGGGGGACGGCTGAAGCTTTCTTT | CASSPGGTAEAFF
TRBJ2-7 | TRBV5-4 | . | TGTGCCAGCAGCTTGGATCTGGCAGGGAACAAATACGAGCAGTACTTC | CASSLDLAGNKYEQYF
TRBJ1-2 | TRBV6-6 | . | TGTGCCAGCAGGGAAGACAACGGGGGAAACTATGGCTACACCTTC | CASREDNGGNYGYTF
TRBJ1-6 | TRBV9 | . | TGTGCCAGCAGCGTAGAGCAGGGGAATAATTCACCCCTCCACTTT | CASSVEQGNNSPLHF
TRBJ2-3 | TRBV25-1 | TRBD2 | TGTGCCAGCAGTGACCCCCGGGCGGGGGACACAGATACGCAGTATTTT | CASSDPRAGDTDTQYF
TRBJ2-2 | TRBV9 | . | TGTGCCAGCAGCCCCGGAACTAAGAACACCGGGGAGCTGTTTTTT | CASSPGTKNTGELFF
TRBJ2-7 | TRBV19 | . | TGTGCCAGTAGTCTTAAAAACAGGGAACCCGAGCAGTACTTC | CASSLKNREPEQYF
TRBJ1-1 | TRBV6-5 | TRBD1 | TGTGCCAGCAGGCTCAAGGACAGGGAGGCTTTCTTT | CASRLKDREAFF
TRBJ1-1 | TRBV2 | . | TGTGCCAAAGCGACAGCCTTGAACACTGAAGCTTTCTTT | CAKATALNTEAFF
TRBJ1-1 | TRBV30 | . | TGTGCCTGGAGTTTAGACAATAATGTAGAAGCTTTCTTT | CAWSLDNNVEAFF
TRBJ2-1 | TRBV4-3 | TRBD1 | TGCGCCAGCAGCCGCACAGGACAGGGGCGTGGTGGTGAGCAGTTCTTC | CASSRTGQGRGGEQFF
TRBJ1-5 | TRBV5-1 | . | TGCGCCAGCAGCTTGGACCCAGGGGATCAGCCCCAGCATTTT | CASSLDPGDQPQHF
TRBJ1-1 | TRBV2 | . | TGTGCCAGCAGTGCTAGCAGGAGGCCGAACACTGAAGCTTTCTTT | CASSASRRPNTEAFF
TRBJ2-5 | TRBV10-1 | TRBD1 | TGCGCCAGCAGTGATGGCAGGGGGCCCCAAGAGACCCAGTACTTC | CASSDGRGPQETQYF
TRBJ1-2 | TRBV7-2 | . | TGTGCCAGCAGCTCCTCGCCTGGGGGGAAATCTATCCTATATGGCTACACCTTC | CASSSSPGGKSILYGYTF
TRBJ2-7 | TRBV19 | . | TGTGCCAGTAGTATAGAAGCAACCCGTTACGAGCAGTACTTC | CASSIEATRYEQYF
TRBJ2-5 | TRBV7-9 | . | TGTGCCAGCAGCCCCCAAGGAGGGGAGACCCAGTACTTC | CASSPQGGETQYF
TRBJ2-7 | TRBV7-2 | . | TGTGCCAGCAGCTTAGGCAGGGTCCCCTACGAGCAGTACTTC | CASSLGRVPYEQYF
TRBJ2-5 | TRBV5-1 | TRBD2 | TGCGCCAGCAGCTTGTTAGCGGGGCAAGAGACCCAGTACTTC | CASSLLAGQETQYF
TRBJ2-1 | TRBV2 | . | TGTGCCAGCAGTGAATGGGTAGGAGGGGACGATGAGCAGTTCTTC | CASSEWVGGDDEQFF
TRBJ2-7 | TRBV7-6 | . | TGTGCCAGCAGCTCCCGCCGGAGCTCCTACGAGCAGTACTTC | CASSSRRSSYEQYF
TRBJ2-1 | TRBV5-1 | . | TGCGCCAGCAGCTCAGAACCTTCCTACAATGAGCAGTTCTTC | CASSSEPSYNEQFF
TRBJ2-5 | TRBV7-2 | TRBD1 | TGTGCCAGCAGTAGGGACAGGGTGGAGACCCAGTACTTC | CASSRDRVETQYF
TRBJ1-1 | TRBV19 | . | TGTGCCACCAGGGGGAACACTGAAGCTTTCTTT | CATRGNTEAFF
TRBJ2-1 | TRBV5-1 | . | TGCGCCAGCAGCTTAGCGGATAACAATGAGCAGTTCTTC | CASSLADNNEQFF
TRBJ1-1 | TRBV5-1 | TRBD1 | TGCGCCAGCAGCTTGTACAGGGGGAACACTGAAGCTTTCTTT | CASSLYRGNTEAFF
TRBJ2-2 | TRBV7-3 | TRBD1 | TGTGCCAGCAGCACAGGGGGCGCGTCGACCGGGGAGCTGTTTTTT | CASSTGGASTGELFF
TRBJ1-4 | TRBV15 | TRBD1 | TGTGCCACCAGCAGGACAGGGCCGCGGGTTGAAAAACTGTTTTTT | CATSRTGPRVEKLFF
TRBJ2-1 | TRBV5-1 | . | TGCGCCAGCAGCTTGGGGGGCGGTGTGGGTGAGCAGTTCTTC | CASSLGGGVGEQFF
TRBJ2-7 | TRBV5-8 | . | TGTGCCAGCAGCTTAGCCCCTCTGAGTCCGGGGGAGTACTTC | CASSLAPLSPGEYF
TRBJ2-2 | TRBV18 | . | TGTGCCAGCTCACCTGACTTGTCCGGGGAGCTGTTTTTT | CASSPDLSGELFF
TRBJ1-6 | TRBV7-9 | . | TGTGCCAGCAGCCCATTGGAGGGGAGCCATAATTCACCCCTCCACTTT | CASSPLEGSHNSPLHF
TRBJ2-7 | TRBV10-2 | . | TGCGCCAGCAGTGATACAGGGGAGCAGTACTTC | CASSDTGEQYF
TRBJ1-5 | TRBV7-2 | . | TGTGCCAGCAGCTTAGGGGTCGTAGCAGGCAATCAGCCCCAGCATTTT | CASSLGVVAGNQPQHF
TRBJ2-1 | TRBV19 | . | TGTGCCAGTAGTATCGGACAGAACAATGAGCAGTTCTTC | CASSIGQNNEQFF
TRBJ2-5 | TRBV27 | TRBD2 | TGTGCCAGCAGTTCCGTCCGGGGGAGGGCCCGGGAGACCCAGTACTTC | CASSSVRGRARETQYF
TRBJ1-1 | TRBV5-6 | TRBD1 | TGTGCCACATCCCTCGCGGGGGCAGGGGGCATTCGAGCTTTCTTT | CATSLAGAGGIRAFF
TRBJ2-2 | TRBV6-4 | . | TGTGCCAGCAGTCACGAGGCAAACACCGGGGAGCTGTTTTTT | CASSHEANTGELFF
TRBJ1-5 | TRBV2 | . | TGTGCCAGCCTACCTGACAGGTTTAGCAATCAGCCCCAGCATTTT | CASLPDRFSNQPQHF
TRBJ2-1 | TRBV5-8 | . | TGTGCCGGCCCACAGACAGTTTACAATGAGCAGTTCTTC | CAGPQTVYNEQFF
TRBJ2-7 | TRBV5-6 | TRBD1 | TGTGCCAGCAGACCGGGGACAGCTAGCTCCTACGAGCAGTACTTC | CASRPGTASSYEQYF
TRBJ1-5 | TRBV30 | . | TGTGCCTGGAGTAAATATAGCAATCAGCCCCAGCATTTT | CAWSKYSNQPQHF
TRBJ2-2 | TRBV10-3 | TRBD2 | TGTGCCATCAGTGAACGACTAGCGGGATTGAGCGGGGAGCTGTTTTTT | CAISERLAGLSGELFF
TRBJ2-7 | TRBV5-4 | TRBD1 | TGTGCCAGCAGCTTAGGACAGGGCTCCTACGAGCAGTACTTC | CASSLGQGSYEQYF
TRBJ2-2 | TRBV7-9 | TRBD1 | TGTGCCAGCAGCGGGCGACAGGGGAGGAACACCGGGGAGCTGTTTTTT | CASSGRQGRNTGELFF